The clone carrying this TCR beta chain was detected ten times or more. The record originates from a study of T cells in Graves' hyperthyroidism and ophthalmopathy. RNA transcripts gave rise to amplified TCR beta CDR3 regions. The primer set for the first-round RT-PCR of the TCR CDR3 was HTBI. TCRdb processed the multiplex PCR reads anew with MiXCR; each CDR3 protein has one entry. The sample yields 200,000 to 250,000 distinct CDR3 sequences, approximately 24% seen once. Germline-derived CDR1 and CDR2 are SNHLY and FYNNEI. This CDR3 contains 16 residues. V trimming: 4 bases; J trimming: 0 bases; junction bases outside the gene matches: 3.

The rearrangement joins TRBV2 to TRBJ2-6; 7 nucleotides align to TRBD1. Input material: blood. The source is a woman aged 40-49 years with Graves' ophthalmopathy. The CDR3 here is CASSAGQLSGANVLTF. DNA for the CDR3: TGTGCCAGCAGTGCGGGACAGCTCTCTGGGGCCAACGTCCTGACTTTC.